What follows is one T cell receptor (beta chain) and its context. Its antigen is unknown. Trimming took 0 bases from V and 5 from J, leaving 16 bases between them. The CDR3 has 16 amino acids. Germline CDR1 is KGHSH and CDR2 is LQKENI. During the collection period, no donor immune events like infections were recorded. These data belong to a study of identifying expanded T cells in peripheral blood. The study, taken as a whole, reports: Across healthy donors, higher total template counts meant significantly greater approximately two-week count variance. Roughly 1.1 clones differed between technical replicates, versus about 15 and 19 over time.

The assay was immunoSEQ multiplex PCR, and TCRdb's table has in-frame clones only and misses some. The data contain tens of thousands of clones, approximately 85% of them singletons. The chain uses TRBV18 and TRBJ1-2; D call uncertain. The sequence came from a person aged 18 to 75 in good health. The sample was blood. Here the CDR3 DNA reads TGTGCCAGCTCACCACCGTGGCCGCAGTCTTTGTATGGCTACACCTTC. This gives the protein CASSPPWPQSLYGYTF.